These T cell receptor beta chains were read from a single sample in a study of blood T cells in healthy people across ages. In TCRdb, the 5' RACE reads were re-called with MiXCR into one record per CDR3 protein. The sample lists around 820,000 distinct CDR3 sequences; roughly 25% were seen once. These same records also appear under a second study, on T cells of mothers and their children.

Sequenced material: blood. The receptors derive from a boy under 18 in good health. The CDR3 runs from the conserved cysteine through the conserved F or W. Fields, in order: J gene, D gene, clone size, V gene, CDR3 protein, CDR3 DNA. A D gene is named only where the DNA matches it firmly. Clone size appears in some rows only: once, few, many, or a class for an expanded clone.

j_gene: TRBJ2-1; d_gene: TRBD2; abundance: few; v_gene: TRBV29-1; CDR3aa: CSARAGDSYNEQFF; CDR3nt: TGCAGCGCCAGAGCGGGGGACTCCTACAATGAGCAGTTCTTC
j_gene: TRBJ2-7; d_gene: TRBD2; abundance: -; v_gene: TRBV10-3; CDR3aa: CAISESQREIYEQYF; CDR3nt: TGTGCCATCAGTGAGTCCCAGCGGGAGATCTACGAGCAGTACTTC
j_gene: TRBJ1-3; d_gene: -; abundance: -; v_gene: TRBV12-3/TRBV12-4; CDR3aa: CASSPRLQEDGNTIYF; CDR3nt: TGTGCCAGCAGCCCCCGCCTACAGGAAGATGGAAACACCATATATTTT
j_gene: TRBJ2-7; d_gene: TRBD1; abundance: -; v_gene: TRBV2; CDR3aa: CASSEALGQGQYEQYF; CDR3nt: TGTGCCAGCAGTGAAGCGCTAGGACAGGGGCAATACGAGCAGTACTTC
j_gene: TRBJ2-7; d_gene: -; abundance: few; v_gene: TRBV29-1; CDR3aa: CSVLNSYEQYF; CDR3nt: TGCAGCGTTCTAAACAGCTACGAGCAGTACTTC
j_gene: TRBJ1-3; d_gene: -; abundance: few; v_gene: TRBV25-1; CDR3aa: CASSGSQLGSSGNTIYF; CDR3nt: TGTGCCAGCAGTGGATCCCAGTTAGGAAGCTCTGGAAACACCATATATTTT
j_gene: TRBJ2-1; d_gene: -; abundance: -; v_gene: TRBV3-1; CDR3aa: CASSPWTEDEQFF; CDR3nt: TGTGCCAGCAGCCCATGGACGGAGGATGAGCAGTTCTTC
j_gene: TRBJ2-1; d_gene: TRBD2; abundance: -; v_gene: TRBV20-1; CDR3aa: CSARGTSYKYNEQFF; CDR3nt: TGCAGTGCTAGGGGGACTAGCTATAAGTACAATGAGCAGTTCTTC
j_gene: TRBJ2-1; d_gene: -; abundance: -; v_gene: TRBV4-1; CDR3aa: CASSQEGIRSEQFF; CDR3nt: TGCGCCAGCAGCCAAGAAGGGATCCGATCCGAGCAGTTCTTC
j_gene: TRBJ2-1; d_gene: -; abundance: -; v_gene: TRBV7-9; CDR3aa: CASSPGEAGYNEQFF; CDR3nt: TGTGCCAGCAGCCCAGGTGAGGCCGGCTACAATGAGCAGTTCTTC
j_gene: TRBJ1-5; d_gene: TRBD1; abundance: few; v_gene: TRBV2; CDR3aa: CASSPGTGERSQPQHF; CDR3nt: TGTGCCAGCAGTCCGGGGACAGGGGAAAGGAGTCAGCCCCAGCATTTT
j_gene: TRBJ2-5; d_gene: -; abundance: few; v_gene: TRBV10-2; CDR3aa: CASSVPSLAPGVTQYF; CDR3nt: TGCGCCAGCAGTGTTCCAAGTTTGGCTCCGGGGGTCACCCAGTACTTC
j_gene: TRBJ1-2; d_gene: -; abundance: -; v_gene: TRBV5-1; CDR3aa: CASSLELSGYTF; CDR3nt: TGCGCCAGCAGCTTGGAATTGTCTGGCTACACCTTC
j_gene: TRBJ2-5; d_gene: -; abundance: -; v_gene: TRBV5-1; CDR3aa: CASTPVEGPTRETQYF; CDR3nt: TGCGCCAGCACCCCGGTGGAGGGGCCCACCCGGGAGACCCAGTACTTC
j_gene: TRBJ2-4; d_gene: -; abundance: -; v_gene: TRBV6-5; CDR3aa: CASSQGTF; CDR3nt: TGTGCCAGCAGCCAAGGGACATTC
j_gene: TRBJ2-1; d_gene: -; abundance: few; v_gene: TRBV28; CDR3aa: CASTTPRGQANEQFF; CDR3nt: TGTGCCAGCACGACTCCGCGGGGCCAGGCGAATGAGCAGTTCTTC
j_gene: TRBJ2-1; d_gene: -; abundance: -; v_gene: TRBV28; CDR3aa: CASSLRQINEQFF; CDR3nt: TGTGCCAGCAGTTTAAGACAGATCAACGAGCAGTTCTTC
j_gene: TRBJ2-7; d_gene: TRBD1; abundance: -; v_gene: TRBV20-1; CDR3aa: CSAMDRASSYEQYF; CDR3nt: TGCAGTGCTATGGACAGGGCCAGCTCCTACGAGCAGTACTTC
j_gene: TRBJ2-3; d_gene: -; abundance: -; v_gene: TRBV12-3/TRBV12-4; CDR3aa: CASSRLSTDMQYF; CDR3nt: TGTGCCAGCAGTCGACTTAGCACAGATATGCAGTATTTT
j_gene: TRBJ2-2; d_gene: -; abundance: few; v_gene: TRBV5-1; CDR3aa: CASSLGADTGELFF; CDR3nt: TGCGCCAGCAGCTTGGGGGCGGACACCGGGGAGCTGTTTTTT
j_gene: TRBJ1-4; d_gene: -; abundance: few; v_gene: TRBV28; CDR3aa: CASSLDQGLEKLFF; CDR3nt: TGTGCCAGCAGTTTGGACCAGGGTCTTGAAAAACTGTTTTTT
j_gene: TRBJ2-4; d_gene: -; abundance: -; v_gene: TRBV5-1; CDR3aa: CASSTDDREGNIQYF; CDR3nt: TGCGCCAGCAGCACAGACGACAGGGAGGGGAACATTCAGTACTTC
j_gene: TRBJ1-1; d_gene: -; abundance: -; v_gene: TRBV29-1; CDR3aa: CSVESGRNTEAFF; CDR3nt: TGCAGCGTTGAATCGGGTAGGAACACTGAAGCTTTCTTT
j_gene: TRBJ2-7; d_gene: TRBD1; abundance: few; v_gene: TRBV6-5; CDR3aa: CASSRLFLGQAEQHF; CDR3nt: TGTGCCAGCAGCCGGCTATTTCTGGGACAGGCCGAGCAGCACTTC
j_gene: TRBJ2-2; d_gene: -; abundance: -; v_gene: TRBV5-6; CDR3aa: CASSLPRSTSWTGELFF; CDR3nt: TGTGCCAGCAGCTTGCCGCGTTCGACTAGTTGGACCGGGGAGCTGTTTTTT
j_gene: TRBJ1-6; d_gene: -; abundance: few; v_gene: TRBV12-3/TRBV12-4; CDR3aa: CASSLEGRKGYSPLHF; CDR3nt: TGTGCCAGCAGTTTAGAGGGTCGAAAGGGATATTCACCCCTCCACTTT
j_gene: TRBJ2-5; d_gene: -; abundance: few; v_gene: TRBV7-2; CDR3aa: CASSLVFGTPLPVGKQYF; CDR3nt: TGTGCCAGCAGCTTAGTGTTCGGGACGCCGCTGCCCGTGGGCAAGCAGTACTTC
j_gene: TRBJ2-5; d_gene: -; abundance: -; v_gene: TRBV28; CDR3aa: CASSLRAGLGETQYF; CDR3nt: TGTGCCAGCAGTTTACGGGCAGGCCTGGGAGAGACCCAGTACTTC
j_gene: TRBJ1-4; d_gene: -; abundance: -; v_gene: TRBV5-1; CDR3aa: CASSLALAGTTNEKLFF; CDR3nt: TGCGCCAGCAGCTTGGCCTTGGCGGGCACAACTAATGAAAAACTGTTTTTT
j_gene: TRBJ2-7; d_gene: -; abundance: -; v_gene: TRBV21-1; CDR3aa: CASSGPARPSYEQYF; CDR3nt: TGTGCCAGCAGCGGACCTGCTAGACCCTCCTACGAGCAGTACTTC
j_gene: TRBJ2-5; d_gene: -; abundance: -; v_gene: TRBV28; CDR3aa: CASNTLGGVETQYF; CDR3nt: TGTGCCAGCAACACTCTGGGAGGCGTCGAGACCCAGTACTTC
j_gene: TRBJ1-1; d_gene: TRBD1; abundance: -; v_gene: TRBV20-1; CDR3aa: CSAGSPGQGALKAVEAFF; CDR3nt: TGCAGTGCTGGCTCGCCGGGACAGGGGGCGCTTAAGGCTGTTGAAGCTTTCTTT
j_gene: TRBJ2-6; d_gene: -; abundance: -; v_gene: TRBV28; CDR3aa: CASSLPGSGANVLTF; CDR3nt: TGTGCCAGCAGTTTACCCGGCTCTGGGGCCAACGTCCTGACTTTC
j_gene: TRBJ2-1; d_gene: -; abundance: -; v_gene: TRBV10-3; CDR3aa: CAFRALSGKQFF; CDR3nt: TGTGCCTTCAGAGCTTTATCGGGTAAGCAGTTCTTC
j_gene: TRBJ1-4; d_gene: -; abundance: many; v_gene: TRBV27; CDR3aa: CASGQTWEIGEKLFF; CDR3nt: TGTGCCAGCGGTCAAACATGGGAGATTGGTGAAAAACTGTTTTTT
j_gene: TRBJ2-5; d_gene: TRBD2; abundance: -; v_gene: TRBV7-2; CDR3aa: CGSNKAGVKETQYF; CDR3nt: TGTGGCAGCAACAAAGCGGGAGTTAAAGAGACCCAGTACTTC
j_gene: TRBJ2-1; d_gene: -; abundance: -; v_gene: TRBV27; CDR3aa: CANSFRGSSGDEQFF; CDR3nt: TGTGCCAACAGTTTCCGCGGGTCGTCTGGCGATGAGCAGTTCTTC
j_gene: TRBJ2-5; d_gene: -; abundance: -; v_gene: TRBV27; CDR3aa: CASSLLGQTQYF; CDR3nt: TGTGCCAGCAGTTTATTAGGACAGACCCAGTACTTC
j_gene: TRBJ2-1; d_gene: -; abundance: many; v_gene: TRBV7-6; CDR3aa: CASSGLGNEQFF; CDR3nt: TGTGCCAGCTCAGGCCTGGGGAATGAGCAGTTCTTC
j_gene: TRBJ1-6; d_gene: -; abundance: -; v_gene: TRBV7-2; CDR3aa: CASSLGQVNSPLHF; CDR3nt: TGTGCCAGCAGCTTGGGACAAGTAAATTCACCCCTCCACTTT
j_gene: TRBJ2-7; d_gene: TRBD2; abundance: -; v_gene: TRBV6-2/TRBV6-3; CDR3aa: CASSYSGPGGYEQYF; CDR3nt: TGTGCCAGCAGTTACTCTGGACCGGGGGGCTACGAGCAGTACTTC
j_gene: TRBJ2-7; d_gene: TRBD1; abundance: few; v_gene: TRBV4-1; CDR3aa: CASSQVLTGGRLGEQYF; CDR3nt: TGCGCCAGCAGCCAAGTGTTAACAGGGGGAAGACTAGGGGAGCAGTACTTC
j_gene: TRBJ2-5; d_gene: -; abundance: -; v_gene: TRBV4-1; CDR3aa: CASRSGSLFF; CDR3nt: TGCGCCAGCAGGTCAGGGTCCTTGTTCTTC
j_gene: TRBJ2-2; d_gene: -; abundance: -; v_gene: TRBV20-1; CDR3aa: CSARDHAQGGFTGELFF; CDR3nt: TGCAGTGCTAGAGATCACGCGCAGGGCGGGTTCACCGGGGAGCTGTTTTTT
j_gene: TRBJ2-5; d_gene: -; abundance: -; v_gene: TRBV9; CDR3aa: CASSVSPGETQYF; CDR3nt: TGTGCCAGCAGCGTAAGTCCGGGGGAGACCCAGTACTTC
j_gene: TRBJ2-3; d_gene: TRBD2; abundance: -; v_gene: TRBV24-1; CDR3aa: CATSARSGGTDTQYF; CDR3nt: TGTGCCACCAGTGCGCGTAGCGGGGGCACAGATACGCAGTATTTT